The 2 T cell receptor beta chains reported below all come from one sample, sequenced in a study of radiotherapy plus CTLA-4 blockade in lung cancer. TCRdb's table, derived via immunoSEQ multiplex PCR, lists solely in-frame clones and lacks some. Altogether about 59,000 clones are present, around 68% being singletons, with the ten largest covering about 8%. This material consisted of peripheral blood, taken from a patient treated with radiotherapy plus ipilimumab. The receptors were sampled from a human donor with non-small cell lung cancer whose response to radiotherapy plus ipilimumab could not be evaluated.

V usage is TRBV5-4 and J usage is TRBJ2-3; 7 bases agree with TRBD2. Germline CDR1 SGHNT, CDR2 YYREEE (reference sequence). This CDR3 has 14 amino acids. V lost 4 bases and J lost 2; bases outside the gene matches: 4. The CDR3, as DNA: TGTGCCAGCAGCACGGGACTATTCACAGATACGCAGTATTTT. Encoded protein: CASSTGLFTDTQYF.

The J gene is TRBJ2-2, the V gene TRBV7-2, with D maybe TRBD2 (7 bases). Germline V CDR1 and CDR2: SGHTA, FQGNSA. With 5 bases removed from V and 4 bases from J, the gap between germline ends came to 17 bases. This CDR3 has 16 residues. CDR3 in amino acids: CASSLTGGWSTGELFF. Written as DNA, the CDR3 is TGTGCCAGCAGCCTAACGGGGGGCTGGTCCACCGGGGAGCTGTTTTTT. Filled out from reference TRBV7-2 and TRBJ2-2, the complete variable domain reads GAGVSQSPSNKVTEKGKDVELRCDPISGHTALYWYRQSLGQGLEFLIYFQGNSAPDKSGLPSDRFSAERTGGSVSTLTIQRTQQEDSAVYLCASSLTGGWSTGELFFGEGSRLTVL.